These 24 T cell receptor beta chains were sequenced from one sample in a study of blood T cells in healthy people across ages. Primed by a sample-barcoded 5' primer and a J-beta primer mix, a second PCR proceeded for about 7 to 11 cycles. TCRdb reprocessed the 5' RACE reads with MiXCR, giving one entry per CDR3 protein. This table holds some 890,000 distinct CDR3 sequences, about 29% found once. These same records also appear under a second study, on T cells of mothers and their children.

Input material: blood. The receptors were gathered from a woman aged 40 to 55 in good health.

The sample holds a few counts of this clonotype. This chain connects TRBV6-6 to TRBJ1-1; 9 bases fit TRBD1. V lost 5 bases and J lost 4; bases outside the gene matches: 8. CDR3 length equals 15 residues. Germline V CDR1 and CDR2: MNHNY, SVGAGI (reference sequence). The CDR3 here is CASSPLQGARTEAFF. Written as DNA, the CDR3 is TGTGCCAGCAGTCCTCTACAGGGGGCTCGCACTGAAGCTTTCTTT.

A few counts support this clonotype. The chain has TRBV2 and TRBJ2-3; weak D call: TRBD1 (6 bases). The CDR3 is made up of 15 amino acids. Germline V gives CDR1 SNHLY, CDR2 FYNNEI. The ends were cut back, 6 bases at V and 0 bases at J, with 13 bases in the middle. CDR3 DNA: TGTGCCAGCAGGGCCCGGACAGTCAGCACAGATACGCAGTATTTT. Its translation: CASRARTVSTDTQYF. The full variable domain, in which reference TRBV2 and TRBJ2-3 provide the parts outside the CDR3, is EPEVTQTPSHQVTQMGQEVILRCVPISNHLYFYWYRQILGQKVEFLVSFYNNEISEKSEIFDDQFSVERPDGSNFTLKIRSTKLEDSAMYFCASRARTVSTDTQYFGPGTRLTVL.

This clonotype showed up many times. CDR3 sequence (DNA): TGTGCCAGCAGCTTCCCGGGACTGAAAGTGGCCCAGTACTTC. It is translated as CASSFPGLKVAQYF. The rearrangement joins TRBV7-2 to TRBJ2-5, with a possible D match to TRBD2 (6 bases). Trimming left V 3 bases short and J 9 bases short, with 17 bases between. From germline, CDR1 is SGHTA and CDR2 FQGNSA. This CDR3 contains 14 residues.

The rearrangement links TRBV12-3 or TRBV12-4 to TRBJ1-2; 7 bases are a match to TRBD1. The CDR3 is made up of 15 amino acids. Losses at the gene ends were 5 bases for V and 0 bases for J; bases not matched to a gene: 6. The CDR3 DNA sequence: TGTGCCAGCAGTCCACAGGGGTCATCTAACTATGGCTACACCTTC. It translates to CASSPQGSSNYGYTF.

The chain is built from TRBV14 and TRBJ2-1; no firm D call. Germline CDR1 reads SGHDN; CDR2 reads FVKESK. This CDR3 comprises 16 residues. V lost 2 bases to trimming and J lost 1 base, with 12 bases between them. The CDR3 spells CASSQYISSSYNEQFF. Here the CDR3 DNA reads TGTGCCAGCAGCCAATACATAAGCTCGTCCTACAATGAGCAGTTCTTC.

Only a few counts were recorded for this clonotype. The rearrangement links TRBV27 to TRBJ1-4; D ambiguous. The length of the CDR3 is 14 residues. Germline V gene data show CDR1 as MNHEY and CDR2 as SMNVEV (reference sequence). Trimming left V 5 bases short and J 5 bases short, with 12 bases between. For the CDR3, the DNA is TGTGCCAGCAGTCCCCAGACGGCCAATGAAAAACTGTTTTTT. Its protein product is CASSPQTANEKLFF. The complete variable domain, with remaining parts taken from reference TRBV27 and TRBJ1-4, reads EAQVTQNPRYLITVTGKKLTVTCSQNMNHEYMSWYRQDPGLGLRQIYYSMNVEVTDKGDVPEGYKVSRKEKRNFPLILESPSPNQTSLYFCASSPQTANEKLFFGSGTQLSVL.

The CDR3 DNA reads TGTGCCAGCAGCTTGTCATCTGCGGTGGCGGACACCATATATTTT. This encodes CASSLSSAVADTIYF. J is TRBJ1-3 and V is TRBV7-3, with unresolved D. V was pared by 3 bases and J by 8 bases, with 17 bases between. The germline V gene has CDR1 SGHTA and CDR2 FQGTGA. This CDR3 is built from 15 residues.

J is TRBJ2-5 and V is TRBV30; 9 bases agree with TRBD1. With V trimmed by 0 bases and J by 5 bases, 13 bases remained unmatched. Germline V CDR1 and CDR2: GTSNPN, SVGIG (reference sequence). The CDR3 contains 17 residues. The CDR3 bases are TGTGCCTGGAGTGTCGGCTTCGGGACAGGGCGAAGGGAGACCCAGTACTTC. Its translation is CAWSVGFGTGRRETQYF.

The CDR3 bases are TGCGCCAGCAGCCAAGATATGGGGGGCCCGGGACAGCCCTTAAACATTCAGTACTTC. The encoded protein is CASSQDMGGPGQPLNIQYF. This chain connects TRBV4-3 to TRBJ2-4; tentatively, D is TRBD1 (7 bases). V dropped 0 bases and J dropped 6 bases, with 24 bases sitting between them. Germline V lookup: CDR1 LGHNA, CDR2 YSLEER. The CDR3 totals 19 residues.

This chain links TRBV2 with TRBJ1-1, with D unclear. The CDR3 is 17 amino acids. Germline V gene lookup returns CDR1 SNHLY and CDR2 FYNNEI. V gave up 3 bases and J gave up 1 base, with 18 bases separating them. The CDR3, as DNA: TGTGCCAGCAGTGACCCTGGGATTAAGGGAAGGAACACTGAAGCTTTCTTT. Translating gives CASSDPGIKGRNTEAFF.

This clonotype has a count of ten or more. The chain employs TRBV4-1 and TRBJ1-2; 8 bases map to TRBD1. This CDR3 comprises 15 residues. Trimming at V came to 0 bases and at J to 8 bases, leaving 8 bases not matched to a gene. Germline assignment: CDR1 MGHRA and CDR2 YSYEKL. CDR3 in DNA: TGCGCCAGCAGCCAAGAGGGACAGGTTCCAATCGGCTACACCTTC. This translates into CASSQEGQVPIGYTF.

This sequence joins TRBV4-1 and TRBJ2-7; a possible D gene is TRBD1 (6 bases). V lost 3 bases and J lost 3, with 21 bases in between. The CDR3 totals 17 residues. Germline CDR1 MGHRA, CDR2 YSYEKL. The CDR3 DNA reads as TGCGCCAGCAGCCACCAGGGAGACAGGAGAGGCTACTACGAGCAGTACTTC. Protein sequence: CASSHQGDRRGYYEQYF.

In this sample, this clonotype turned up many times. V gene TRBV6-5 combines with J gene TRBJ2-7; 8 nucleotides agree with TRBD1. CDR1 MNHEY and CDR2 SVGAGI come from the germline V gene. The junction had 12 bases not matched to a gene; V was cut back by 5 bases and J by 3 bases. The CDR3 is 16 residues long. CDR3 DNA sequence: TGTGCCAGCAGTCCCTGGGAGGACAGGGTACTCTACGAGCAGTACTTC. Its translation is CASSPWEDRVLYEQYF.

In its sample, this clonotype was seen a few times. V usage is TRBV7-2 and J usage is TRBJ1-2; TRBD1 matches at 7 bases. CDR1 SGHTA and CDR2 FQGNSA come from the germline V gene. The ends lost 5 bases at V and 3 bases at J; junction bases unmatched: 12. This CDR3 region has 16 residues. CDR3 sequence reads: CASSPSISGGYYGYTF. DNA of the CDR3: TGTGCCAGCAGCCCCAGTATTTCAGGGGGGTACTATGGCTACACCTTC.

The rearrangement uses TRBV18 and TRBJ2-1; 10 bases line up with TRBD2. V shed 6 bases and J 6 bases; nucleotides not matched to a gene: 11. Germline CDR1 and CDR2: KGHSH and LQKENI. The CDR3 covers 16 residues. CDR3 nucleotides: TGTGCCAGCTCCAGCCTTCTAGCGGGGGACTTCAATGAGCAGTTCTTC. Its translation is CASSSLLAGDFNEQFF.

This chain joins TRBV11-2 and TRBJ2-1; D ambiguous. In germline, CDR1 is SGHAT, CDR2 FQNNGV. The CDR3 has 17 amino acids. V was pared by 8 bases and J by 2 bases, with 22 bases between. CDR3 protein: CASGSYRAQSPYNEQFF. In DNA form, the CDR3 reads TGTGCCAGCGGCTCGTATCGGGCCCAAAGCCCCTACAATGAGCAGTTCTTC. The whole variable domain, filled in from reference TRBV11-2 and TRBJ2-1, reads EAGVAQSPRYKIIEKRQSVAFWCNPISGHATLYWYQQILGQGPKLLIQFQNNGVVDDSQLPKDRFSAERLKGVDSTLKIQPAKLEDSAVYLCASGSYRAQSPYNEQFFGPGTRLTVL.

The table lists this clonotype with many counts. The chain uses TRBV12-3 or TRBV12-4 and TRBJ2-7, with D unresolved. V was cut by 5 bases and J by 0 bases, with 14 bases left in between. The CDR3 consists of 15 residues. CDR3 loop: CASSQVVGASYEQYF. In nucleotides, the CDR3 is TGTGCCAGCAGTCAAGTTGTTGGAGCCTCCTACGAGCAGTACTTC.

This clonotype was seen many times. CDR3 protein: CSARAPGPLEQYF. In nucleotides, the CDR3 is TGCAGTGCTAGAGCCCCAGGGCCCCTGGAGCAGTACTTC. The chain has TRBV20-1 and TRBJ2-5; D is perhaps TRBD1 (5 bases). V was pared by 1 base and J by 11 bases, with 17 bases between. Germline V CDR1 and CDR2: DFQATT, SNEGSKA (reference sequence). CDR3 length: 13 residues.

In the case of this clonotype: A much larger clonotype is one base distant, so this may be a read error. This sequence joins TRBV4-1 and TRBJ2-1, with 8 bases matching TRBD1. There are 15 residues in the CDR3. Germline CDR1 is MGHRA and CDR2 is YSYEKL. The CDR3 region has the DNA TGCACCAGCAGCGCGGGACAGGCTGGTAACGGTGAGCAGTTCTTC. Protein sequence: CTSSAGQAGNGEQFF.

CDR3 DNA sequence: TGTGCCAGCAGCCGGCAGACAGGGGCGGGCGAACAGTACTTC. Protein: CASSRQTGAGEQYF. The V and J genes are TRBV5-5 and TRBJ2-5, with 8 bases aligning to TRBD1. V was clipped by 4 bases and J by 11 bases; unmatched bases: 13. This CDR3 is built from 14 residues. CDR1 is SGHKS and CDR2 is YYEKEE in the germline V gene (reference sequence).

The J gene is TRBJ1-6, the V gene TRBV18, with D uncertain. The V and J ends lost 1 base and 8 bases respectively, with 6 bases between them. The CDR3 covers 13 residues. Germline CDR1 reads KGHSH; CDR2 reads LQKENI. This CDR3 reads CASSPQRDSPLHF. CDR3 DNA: TGTGCCAGCTCACCACAAAGGGATTCACCCCTCCACTTT.

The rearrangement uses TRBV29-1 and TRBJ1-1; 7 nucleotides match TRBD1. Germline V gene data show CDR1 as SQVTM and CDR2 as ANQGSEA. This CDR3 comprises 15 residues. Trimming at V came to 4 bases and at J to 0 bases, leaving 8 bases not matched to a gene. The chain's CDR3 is CSVAGTAYMNTEAFF. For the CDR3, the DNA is TGCAGCGTTGCCGGGACAGCTTACATGAACACTGAAGCTTTCTTT. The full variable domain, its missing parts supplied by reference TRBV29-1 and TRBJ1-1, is SAVISQKPSRDICQRGTSLTIQCQVDSQVTMMFWYRQQPGQSLTLIATANQGSEATYESGFVIDKFPISRPNLTFSTLTVSNMSPEDSSIYLCSVAGTAYMNTEAFFGQGTRLTVV.

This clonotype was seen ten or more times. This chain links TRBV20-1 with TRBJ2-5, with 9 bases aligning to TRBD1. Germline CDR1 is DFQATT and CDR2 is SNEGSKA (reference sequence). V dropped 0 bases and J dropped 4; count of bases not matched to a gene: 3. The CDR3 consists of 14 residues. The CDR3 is CSAREQQGAETQYF. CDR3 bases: TGCAGTGCTAGAGAACAACAGGGGGCAGAGACCCAGTACTTC.

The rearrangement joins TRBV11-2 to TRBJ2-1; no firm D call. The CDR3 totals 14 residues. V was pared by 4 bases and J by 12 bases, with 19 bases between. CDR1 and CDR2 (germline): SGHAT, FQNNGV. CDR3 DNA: TGTGCCAGCAGCTCATTAGATATAGGGTTTGGGCAGTTCTTC. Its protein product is CASSSLDIGFGQFF.